This TCR beta chain was captured by sequencing in a study of T cell changes during pregnancy in multiple sclerosis. Assay used: immunoSEQ multiplex PCR; TCRdb lists only in-frame clones, some missing. This table has 100,000 or so clones, approximately 90% appearing once. The CDR3 sequence is 15 residues long. The V segment lost 2 bases and the J segment 2 bases; nucleotides outside the gene matches: 4. Germline V CDR1 and CDR2: KGHSH, LQKENI. The chain is built from TRBV18 and TRBJ2-7, with 9 nucleotides matching TRBD1. The sample here was peripheral blood, taken in the second trimester of pregnancy. The TCR sequence derives from a female donor in good health, enrolled as a control in a pregnancy study. The CDR3 sequence: CASSPGQGSTYEQYF. CDR3 DNA: TGTGCCAGCTCACCAGGACAGGGGTCCACCTACGAGCAGTACTTC.